Shown below are 22 T cell receptor beta chains from a single sample sequenced in a study of blood T cells in healthy people across ages (dated by TCRdb to about 2015). Library preparation used 5' RACE. Sequenced on an Illumina HiSeq 2500. A second PCR of about 6 to 12 cycles was run with a J-beta primer mix and a sample-barcoded 5' primer. TCRdb itself trimmed the public reads at Q25 with fastp, ran MiXCR and retained productive beta chains. CDR3 protein duplicates are merged, each entry listing the most common genes and DNA. Across this sample there are around 1,000,000 distinct CDR3 sequences, with roughly two fifths seen only once. Around 12% of the sample goes to the ten largest clones. Sequenced sample: blood. Every receptor here comes from a man between 18 and 29 years old in good health.

This clonotype was counted between two and nine times. The chain carries TRBV6-2 or TRBV6-3 and TRBJ2-1; 11 nucleotides agree with TRBD1. Unmatched junction bases numbered 7, after V lost 7 bases and J lost 5 bases. The CDR3 totals 15 residues. Germline CDR1 is MNHEY and CDR2 is SVGEGT. As DNA, the CDR3 is TGTGCCAGCAAAAGACCGGGACAGGGGGACAATGAGCAGTTCTTC. Translation gives CASKRPGQGDNEQFF.

The chain is built from TRBV12-3 or TRBV12-4 and TRBJ1-2; D gene uncertain. Trimming pared 6 bases from V and 7 bases from J, leaving 18 bases between. This CDR3 comprises 14 residues. The CDR3 DNA reads TGTGCCAGCAGCCCATTGGCCCTATTGAGTGGCTACACCTTC. Its protein is CASSPLALLSGYTF.

The chain couples TRBV9 to TRBJ2-5; D is perhaps TRBD2 (6 bases). The ends were cut back, 2 bases at V and 11 bases at J, with 16 bases in the middle. Per the germline V gene, CDR1 is SGDLS and CDR2 is YYNGEE. The CDR3 is 13 residues long. CDR3 DNA: TGTGCCAGCAGCGTGCTCGGCGGGGCTGAGCAGTACTTC. It encodes CASSVLGGAEQYF.

The rearrangement joins TRBV28 to TRBJ1-2, with 11 positions matching TRBD1. The CDR3 length is 12 residues. Germline CDR1 and CDR2: MDHEN and SYDVKM. With 6 bases clipped from V and 8 bases from J, the junction kept 2 bases outside the gene matches. The CDR3 DNA is TGTGCCAGCAGGGACAGGGGGCGAGGCTACACCTTC. Translating gives CASRDRGRGYTF.

There are a few counts of this clonotype. The chain uses TRBV19 and TRBJ2-4, with D tentatively TRBD1 (5 bases). Germline V gene data show CDR1 as LNHDA and CDR2 as SQIVND (reference sequence). Deletions cut 7 bases from V and 7 bases from J, with 20 bases between. There are 15 residues in the CDR3. CDR3 residues: CASKNLGLVANIQYF. CDR3 DNA sequence: TGTGCCAGTAAGAACCTGGGGCTAGTTGCCAACATTCAGTACTTC.

The gene calls are TRBV6-2 or TRBV6-3 and TRBJ2-1; D is perhaps TRBD2 (5 bases). Trimming removed 4 bases from V and 1 base from J, with 11 bases in between. This CDR3 region has 15 residues. The V gene's germline CDR1 is MNHEY and CDR2 SVGEGT. The CDR3 DNA reads TGTGCCAGCAGTTCCGCGACGGGATCCTACAATGAGCAGTTCTTC. This codes for CASSSATGSYNEQFF.

In the case of this clonotype: A junction end diverges from the germline sequence, so it may reflect a read error. This chain connects TRBV10-3 to TRBJ2-5, with D tentatively TRBD2 (5 bases). Germline loops: CDR1 ENHRY, CDR2 SYGVKD. The CDR3 consists of 12 residues. The CDR3 sequence is CVIKGSGETQYF. In nucleotides, the CDR3 is TGTGTCATCAAAGGGAGTGGGGAGACCCAGTACTTC.

The CDR3 DNA reads as TGTGCCAGCAGCTTAGCAGGAGGATTCCGCCACAATGAGCAGTTCTTC. Residues: CASSLAGGFRHNEQFF. The rearrangement joins TRBV7-9 to TRBJ2-1; TRBD2 is a possible D gene (5 bases). The germline V and J ends were trimmed by 0 bases and 5 bases, with 14 bases remaining between them. The CDR3 is 16 amino acids. The germline V gene has CDR1 SEHNR and CDR2 FQNEAQ (reference sequence).

The chain employs TRBV18 and TRBJ1-5; D call uncertain. Trimming pared 3 bases from V and 6 bases from J, leaving 9 bases between. There are 13 residues in the CDR3. Germline CDR1 reads KGHSH; CDR2 reads LQKENI. Here the CDR3 DNA reads TGTGCCAGCTCACCGCCCGGGAGTCAGCCCCAGCATTTT. It translates to CASSPPGSQPQHF.

V and J are TRBV6-1 and TRBJ2-1, with 8 bases aligning to TRBD2. Germline V gives CDR1 MNHNS, CDR2 SASEGT. CDR3 size: 17 residues. The trim removed 4 bases at V and 4 bases at J, leaving 12 bases unmatched. The CDR3 protein is CASSGVRSGIEYNEQFF. Here the CDR3 DNA reads TGTGCCAGCAGTGGGGTTCGTAGCGGGATTGAGTACAATGAGCAGTTCTTC.

This clonotype was observed a few times. The chain uses TRBV12-3 or TRBV12-4 and TRBJ2-5, with TRBD1 as a possible D gene (6 bases). Trimming cost V 7 bases and J 2 bases, with 11 bases left between them. This CDR3 has 13 amino acids. The CDR3 spells CASIKGDQETQYF. Here the CDR3 DNA reads TGTGCCAGCATCAAGGGGGATCAAGAGACCCAGTACTTC.

The chain joins TRBV20-1 to TRBJ1-1; 7 positions agree with TRBD1. CDR1 and CDR2 from the germline V gene are DFQATT and SNEGSKA (reference sequence). CDR3 length equals 12 residues. The trim removed 8 bases at V and 1 base at J, leaving 4 bases unmatched. The CDR3 coding sequence is TGCAGTCCAGACAGGGCGAACACTGAAGCTTTCTTT. Encoded protein: CSPDRANTEAFF.

This sequence joins TRBV28 and TRBJ2-5; TRBD2 might be the D (6 bases). Germline V gene lookup returns CDR1 MDHEN and CDR2 SYDVKM. V dropped 4 bases and J dropped 5 bases, with 17 bases sitting between them. The CDR3 extends over 15 amino acids. CDR3 sequence reads: CASSSRLGGVETQYF. CDR3 sequence (DNA): TGTGCCAGCAGTTCCCGACTAGGAGGGGTGGAGACCCAGTACTTC.

This clonotype was picked up many times. V and J are TRBV3-1 and TRBJ2-1; D may be TRBD1 or TRBD2 (5 bases each). There are 17 residues in the CDR3. Trimming took 0 bases from V and 0 from J, leaving 12 bases between them. Germline CDR1 is LGHDT and CDR2 is YNNKEL (reference sequence). The CDR3 DNA sequence: TGTGCCAGCAGCCAAGATACGTGGGGGAGCTCCTACAATGAGCAGTTCTTC. The encoded protein is CASSQDTWGSSYNEQFF.

This clonotype was counted only a few times. The CDR3 loop reads CASSPLGQAVHEQFF. DNA of the CDR3: TGCGCCAGCAGCCCCTTGGGGCAGGCGGTACATGAGCAGTTCTTC. This chain joins TRBV5-1 and TRBJ2-1; a possible D gene is TRBD1 (5 bases). Germline V lookup: CDR1 SGHRS, CDR2 YFSETQ. V was trimmed by 4 bases and J by 8 bases, leaving 19 bases between them. This CDR3 spans 15 amino acids. Variable domain in full (rest from reference TRBV5-1 and TRBJ2-1): KAGVTQTPRYLIKTRGQQVTLSCSPISGHRSVSWYQQTPGQGLQFLFEYFSETQRNKGNFPGRFSGRQFSNSRSEMNVSTLELGDSALYLCASSPLGQAVHEQFFGPGTRLTVL.

This clonotype was observed a handful of times. The chain carries TRBV20-1 and TRBJ2-7; D might be TRBD2 (6 bases). The CDR3 length is 15 residues. The germline V gene has CDR1 DFQATT and CDR2 SNEGSKA (reference sequence). Trimming cost V 3 bases and J 3 bases, with 18 bases left between them. The CDR3, as DNA: TGCAGTGCTAGCCGGACCGGGGGTCAGGTCTACGAGCAGTACTTC. Protein sequence: CSASRTGGQVYEQYF.

This clonotype was seen more than once but under ten times. The chain couples TRBV28 to TRBJ1-2; 8 bases align to TRBD1. Germline CDR1 and CDR2: MDHEN and SYDVKM. V lost 4 bases, J lost 8 bases, and 6 bases stayed unmatched. The CDR3 is 13 residues long. CDR3 sequence reads: CASSYGQGHGYTF. In nucleotides, the CDR3 is TGTGCCAGCAGTTACGGACAGGGTCACGGCTACACCTTC.

The chain has TRBV7-3 and TRBJ1-5, with a possible D match to TRBD1 (6 bases). Per the germline V gene, CDR1 is SGHTA and CDR2 is FQGTGA. V was cut by 0 bases and J by 7 bases, with 16 bases left in between. This CDR3 spans 16 amino acids. The CDR3 nucleotides read TGTGCCAGCAGCTTAACAAAAACCAGGGGCGACCAGCCCCAGCATTTT. It yields the protein CASSLTKTRGDQPQHF.

The V and J genes are TRBV5-1 and TRBJ2-2; perhaps TRBD2 as D (7 bases). The V end lost 5 bases, the J end lost 6 bases, and 20 bases lay between the germline ends. This CDR3 comprises 16 residues. From germline, CDR1 is SGHRS and CDR2 YFSETQ. DNA for the CDR3: TGCGCCAGCAGTTCACCCCGGGGGGCATTCGCCGGGGAGCTGTTTTTT. Translated, it gives CASSSPRGAFAGELFF.

This clonotype was found a few times. The V gene is TRBV4-3, the J gene TRBJ2-3; D is ambiguous. The CDR3 length is 16 residues. Germline CDR1 LGHNA, CDR2 YSLEER. V was trimmed by 0 bases and J by 6 bases, leaving 16 bases between them. The CDR3 sequence is CASSQDPVPQADTQYF. The CDR3 DNA follows: TGCGCCAGCAGCCAAGATCCCGTCCCCCAGGCGGATACGCAGTATTTT.

The chain couples TRBV27 to TRBJ1-5; possibly TRBD1 for D (5 bases). Deletions cut 6 bases from V and 0 bases from J, with 12 bases between. The CDR3 sequence is 15 residues long. Germline lookup yields CDR1 MNHEY and CDR2 SMNVEV (reference sequence). The CDR3 protein is CASSPRDPSNQPQHF. The DNA for the CDR3 is TGTGCCAGCAGCCCAAGGGACCCTAGCAATCAGCCCCAGCATTTT.

This clonotype was detected many times. The chain uses TRBV6-6 and TRBJ1-2, with 9 bases fitting TRBD1. This CDR3 spans 16 amino acids. J gave up 0 bases and V 0 bases, and 2 bases lay outside the gene matches. Germline assignment: CDR1 MNHNY and CDR2 SVGAGI (reference sequence). The DNA for the CDR3 is TGTGCCAGCAGTTACTCGACAGGGGGGTCTAACTATGGCTACACCTTC. This codes for CASSYSTGGSNYGYTF.